Shown below are 27 T cell receptor beta chains from a single sample sequenced in a study of shared clonotypes between healthy human individuals. Some clones are missing from TCRdb's copy, which holds only in-frame ones; the method was immunoSEQ multiplex PCR. The sample has over a million clones, around 74% seen once. The sequenced sample was memory CD4+ T cells sorted from blood. Subset specified: CD45RA-negative fraction. The receptor set was obtained from a man aged 18 to 29 in good health.

The gene calls are TRBV5-1 and TRBJ2-1; either TRBD1 or TRBD2 may supply D (5 bases each). CDR1 is SGHRS, CDR2 YFSETQ, per germline. This CDR3 has 16 residues. Trimming cost V 4 bases and J 0 bases, with 14 bases left between them. The CDR3, as DNA: TGCGCCAGCAGCCCCCAGGGACGAGACTCCTACAATGAGCAGTTCTTC. This gives the protein CASSPQGRDSYNEQFF.

V is TRBV19 and J is TRBJ1-6; tentatively, D is TRBD1 (6 bases). V was shortened by 5 bases and J by 10 bases, with 12 bases between the two germline ends. The CDR3 contains 13 residues. CDR1 is LNHDA and CDR2 is SQIVND in the germline V gene (reference sequence). The CDR3 DNA is TGTGCCAGTAGTTTGGGGGCAGAATCACCCCTCCACTTT. Protein: CASSLGAESPLHF.

The chain carries TRBV5-6 and TRBJ2-3; TRBD2 is a possible D gene (7 bases). The CDR3 has 14 residues. CDR1 and CDR2 (germline): SGHDT, YYEEEE. Trimming removed 2 bases at V and 5 bases at J, with 12 bases between. As DNA, the CDR3 is TGTGCCAGCAGCTTTCGGGGGGCCGGAGATACGCAGTATTTT. Amino acid sequence: CASSFRGAGDTQYF. The full variable domain, with the rest looked up from reference TRBV5-6 and TRBJ2-3, is DAGVTQSPTHLIKTRGQQVTLRCSPKSGHDTVSWYQQALGQGPQFIFQYYEEEERQRGNFPDRFSGHQFPNYSSELNVNALLLGDSALYLCASSFRGAGDTQYFGPGTRLTVL.

The chain recombines TRBV9 with TRBJ2-3; TRBD1 matches 7 bases. J was trimmed by 3 bases and V by 5 bases; bases with no gene match: 6. The V gene's germline CDR1 is SGDLS and CDR2 YYNGEE. The CDR3 consists of 14 residues. In DNA, the CDR3 is TGTGCCAGCAGTACAGGGGTCGGGACAGATACGCAGTATTTT. This encodes CASSTGVGTDTQYF.

This chain joins TRBV28 and TRBJ1-2; 10 positions agree with TRBD1. V was clipped by 6 bases and J by 4 bases; unmatched bases: 14. The germline V gene has CDR1 MDHEN and CDR2 SYDVKM. The CDR3 consists of 17 residues. The CDR3 loop reads CASSQRLWGQGSYGYTF. DNA of the CDR3: TGTGCCAGCAGCCAACGTCTCTGGGGACAGGGGTCCTATGGCTACACCTTC.

This chain joins TRBV29-1 and TRBJ2-7; TRBD2 matches at 11 bases. The V and J ends lost 4 bases and 3 bases, in that order; junction bases with no gene match: 14. CDR1 SQVTM and CDR2 ANQGSEA come from the germline V gene. There are 17 residues in the CDR3. The CDR3, as DNA: TGCAGCGTTGGTTGGGTAGCGGGAGGGTCCCAGCGCTACGAGCAGTACTTC. It is translated as CSVGWVAGGSQRYEQYF.

The chain employs TRBV5-1 and TRBJ2-5, with TRBD1 as a possible D gene (5 bases). The CDR3 sequence is 15 residues long. Germline CDR1 is SGHRS and CDR2 is YFSETQ. V lost 4 bases, J lost 4 bases, and 17 bases lay in between. CDR3 region: CASSPQGDSRETQYF. CDR3 nucleotide sequence: TGCGCCAGCAGCCCTCAAGGCGACAGCAGAGAGACCCAGTACTTC. Looking up the rest from reference TRBV5-1 and TRBJ2-5 gives the full variable domain: KAGVTQTPRYLIKTRGQQVTLSCSPISGHRSVSWYQQTPGQGLQFLFEYFSETQRNKGNFPGRFSGRQFSNSRSEMNVSTLELGDSALYLCASSPQGDSRETQYFGPGTRLLVL.

The V call is TRBV4-1, the J call TRBJ2-1; possibly TRBD1 or TRBD2 for D (5 bases each). Trimming took off 2 bases at V and 4 bases at J, with 18 bases between the two ends. The CDR3 runs to 17 residues. Per the germline V gene, CDR1 is MGHRA and CDR2 is YSYEKL. The CDR3 region is CASSQFEARGPYNEQFF. CDR3 bases: TGCGCCAGCAGCCAATTTGAGGCAAGGGGACCGTACAATGAGCAGTTCTTC.

This clone has only a few counts. The gene calls are TRBV29-1 and TRBJ1-2, with D perhaps TRBD1 (5 bases). Trimming left V 6 bases short and J 5 bases short, with 13 bases between. CDR1 is SQVTM, CDR2 ANQGSEA, per germline. CDR3 length: 12 amino acids. Written as DNA, the CDR3 is TGCAGCGTGCGGTGGCAGGGATATGGCTACACCTTC. Residues: CSVRWQGYGYTF. The full variable domain, completed using reference TRBV29-1 and TRBJ1-2, is SAVISQKPSRDICQRGTSLTIQCQVDSQVTMMFWYRQQPGQSLTLIATANQGSEATYESGFVIDKFPISRPNLTFSTLTVSNMSPEDSSIYLCSVRWQGYGYTFGSGTRLTVV.

V gene TRBV19 combines with J gene TRBJ2-2, with 8 bases aligning to TRBD2. The V gene's germline CDR1 is LNHDA and CDR2 SQIVND (reference sequence). The length of the CDR3 is 17 residues. The V gene end was trimmed by 7 bases and the J gene end by 4 bases; junction bases not matched to a gene: 14. The DNA for the CDR3 is TGTGCCAGTACCATGCAACCGGGAGGGCCCGGCACCGGGGAGCTGTTTTTT. This translates into CASTMQPGGPGTGELFF.

J is TRBJ2-1 and V is TRBV14, with D possibly TRBD2 on 5 matching bases. Trimming took 6 bases from V and 15 from J, leaving 21 bases between them. The CDR3 covers 13 residues. Germline CDR1 SGHDN, CDR2 FVKESK. The CDR3 loop is CASRQYELGLLFF. Here the CDR3 DNA reads TGTGCCAGCAGGCAATATGAACTAGGTTTGTTGTTCTTC. Based on the CDR3 plus reference TRBV14 and TRBJ2-1, the full variable domain is EAGVTQFPSHSVIEKGQTVTLRCDPISGHDNLYWYRRVMGKEIKFLLHFVKESKQDESGMPNNRFLAERTGGTYSTLKVQPAELEDSGVYFCASRQYELGLLFFGPGTRLTVL.

This clone showed up just once. The chain carries TRBV2 and TRBJ2-7; D may correspond to TRBD1 or TRBD2 (5 bases each). V lost 7 bases to trimming and J lost 5 bases, with 21 bases between them. The CDR3 is made up of 15 amino acids. Germline CDR1 and CDR2: SNHLY and FYNNEI. The CDR3, as DNA: TGTGCCAGCAACTCCGAAGACTATGGGGGTAACGAGCAGTACTTC. It codes for CASNSEDYGGNEQYF.

The chain links TRBV4-1 to TRBJ2-1; 13 bases align to TRBD2. The CDR3 spans 17 residues. In germline, CDR1 is MGHRA, CDR2 YSYEKL. Trimming cost V 1 base and J 5 bases; bases outside gene matches: 5. This chain's CDR3 is CASSQVMGTSGNNEQFF. The DNA of the CDR3 is TGCGCCAGCAGCCAAGTAATGGGGACTAGCGGGAACAATGAGCAGTTCTTC.

The chain recombines TRBV10-3 with TRBJ2-1; weak D call: TRBD1 (5 bases). From germline, CDR1 is ENHRY and CDR2 SYGVKD. CDR3 length: 14 residues. V was pared by 0 bases and J by 6 bases, with 9 bases between. This chain's CDR3 is CAISESQGRNEQFF. In DNA, the CDR3 is TGTGCCATCAGTGAGTCGCAGGGTCGCAATGAGCAGTTCTTC.

The chain is built from TRBV6-1 and TRBJ2-5, with D possibly TRBD1 on 5 matching bases. The CDR3 is 14 residues long. V lost 2 bases, J lost 0 bases, and 7 bases lay in between. The germline CDR1 and CDR2 sequences are MNHNS and SASEGT. The chain's CDR3 is CASSESGYQETQYF. Written as DNA, the CDR3 is TGTGCCAGCAGTGAATCAGGGTACCAAGAGACCCAGTACTTC.

The chain recombines TRBV27 with TRBJ2-7, with TRBD1 matching 8 bases. The CDR3 loop spans 14 amino acids. With V trimmed by 6 bases and J by 4 bases, 8 bases remained unmatched. Germline CDR1 reads MNHEY; CDR2 reads SMNVEV (reference sequence). The CDR3 sequence is CASSSRTGYYEQYF. CDR3 nucleotide sequence: TGTGCCAGCAGCTCAAGGACAGGGTATTACGAGCAGTACTTC.

The rearrangement links TRBV6-1 to TRBJ1-6; 7 nucleotides agree with TRBD1. Germline V CDR1 and CDR2: MNHNS, SASEGT. V was clipped by 10 bases and J by 10 bases; unmatched bases: 13. The CDR3 totals 14 residues. CDR3 in amino acids: CATTFGDRGSPLHF. The CDR3 DNA follows: TGTGCCACTACCTTCGGGGACAGAGGGTCACCCCTCCACTTT.

Comment on this clone: Distinct nucleotide sequences in the sample also encode this CDR3. The J gene is TRBJ1-2, the V gene TRBV9; 8 nucleotides line up with TRBD1. There are 13 residues in the CDR3. Germline V gene sequence: CDR1 SGDLS, CDR2 YYNGEE. V dropped 0 bases and J dropped 5; count of bases not matched to a gene: 0. In DNA, the CDR3 is TGTGCCAGCAGCGTAGACAGGGGGTATGGCTACACCTTC. Its translation is CASSVDRGYGYTF.

V is TRBV7-2 and J is TRBJ1-1; D uncertain. The germline CDR1 and CDR2 sequences are SGHTA and FQGNSA. The germline V and J ends were trimmed by 2 bases and 2 bases, with 6 bases remaining between them. The CDR3 is 13 residues long. CDR3 DNA: TGTGCCAGCAGCTTAAATGGAAACACTGAAGCTTTCTTT. Its translation is CASSLNGNTEAFF.

The rearrangement links TRBV29-1 to TRBJ2-2, with a tentative D call TRBD2 (6 bases). The CDR3 length is 11 residues. Germline CDR1 SQVTM, CDR2 ANQGSEA. V was clipped by 4 bases and J by 7 bases, with 7 bases between them. This CDR3 reads CSVGEVGELFF. As DNA, the CDR3 is TGCAGCGTTGGGGAGGTCGGGGAGCTGTTTTTT.

This clone was detected only once. This chain connects TRBV7-2 to TRBJ1-1; a weak D match, TRBD1 (5 bases). The CDR3 covers 12 residues. V was clipped by 7 bases and J by 5 bases, with 11 bases between them. Germline CDR1 is SGHTA and CDR2 is FQGNSA. CDR3 sequence (DNA): TGTGCCAGCAACTCAGGGATGACTGAAGCTTTCTTT. It specifies CASNSGMTEAFF.

The rearrangement uses TRBV28 and TRBJ2-3; the match to TRBD1 covers 8 bases. CDR3 size: 16 residues. Germline V lookup: CDR1 MDHEN, CDR2 SYDVKM. Losses at the gene ends were 2 bases for V and 2 bases for J; bases not matched to a gene: 6. CDR3 amino acids: CASSLAGQGFTDTQYF. The CDR3 DNA follows: TGTGCCAGCAGTTTAGCCGGACAGGGCTTCACAGATACGCAGTATTTT. Combining the CDR3 with reference TRBV28 and TRBJ2-3 gives the whole variable domain DVKVTQSSRYLVKRTGEKVFLECVQDMDHENMFWYRQDPGLGLRLIYFSYDVKMKEKGDIPEGYSVSREKKERFSLILESASTNQTSMYLCASSLAGQGFTDTQYFGPGTRLTVL.

This clone has a single count. The gene calls are TRBV5-1 and TRBJ2-3; the D gene is possibly TRBD2 (7 bases). This CDR3 contains 16 residues. Per the germline V gene, CDR1 is SGHRS and CDR2 is YFSETQ. V dropped 4 bases and J dropped 1 base, with 16 bases sitting between them. The CDR3 is CASSVTGAGGTDTQYF. CDR3 DNA sequence: TGCGCCAGCAGCGTGACAGGTGCGGGGGGCACAGATACGCAGTATTTT.

This clone was seen more than once but under ten times. This sequence joins TRBV6-1 and TRBJ1-5, with TRBD1 as a possible D gene (6 bases). Germline CDR1 is MNHNS and CDR2 is SASEGT. The CDR3 covers 15 residues. V was clipped by 8 bases and J by 2 bases, with 16 bases between them. This chain's CDR3 is CASGPGGQGNQPQHF. CDR3 sequence (DNA): TGTGCCAGCGGGCCTGGGGGGCAGGGCAATCAGCCCCAGCATTTT.

CDR3 sequence (DNA): TGCGCCAGCAGAGGGACAAATTGGAATCAGCCCCAGCATTTT. It yields the protein CASRGTNWNQPQHF. The chain employs TRBV10-2 and TRBJ1-5, with D possibly matching TRBD1 (6 bases). CDR1 and CDR2 (germline): WSHSY, SAAADI. This CDR3 region has 14 residues. The ends were cut back, 6 bases at V and 4 bases at J, with 13 bases in the middle.

The chain's CDR3 is CASSAQGNSPLHF. CDR3 in DNA: TGTGCCAGCAGTGCACAGGGGAACTCACCCCTCCACTTT. The V gene is TRBV2, the J gene TRBJ1-6; 7 bases map to TRBD1. After removal of 4 bases from V and 10 bases from J, the junction contained 4 bases not matched to a gene. Germline values: CDR1 SNHLY, CDR2 FYNNEI. CDR3 length: 13 residues.

A few counts support this clone. The same CDR3 also results from other DNA sequences found in this sample. This chain links TRBV19 with TRBJ2-7, with a weak D call TRBD1 (5 bases). The V end was cut by 3 bases, the J end by 0 bases, with 6 bases between. Germline values: CDR1 LNHDA, CDR2 SQIVND (reference sequence). The CDR3 covers 13 residues. The CDR3 DNA is TGTGCCAGTAGTATTGGGGCCTCCTACGAGCAGTACTTC. Protein sequence: CASSIGASYEQYF.